This T cell receptor beta chain was sequenced during a study of beta chain features in type 1 diabetes. Worth noting for this clone: No antigen is known for it.

Study-wide results and caveats: There were fewer insertions and more deletions at the VDJ junctions of type 1 diabetes patients. It was among patients, rather than healthy donors, that naive, central memory and Treg TCRB repertoires appeared more similar. Sequencing of cDNA might inflate the share of cells that strongly express TCR. A moderate, significant TCRB CDR3 shortening appeared in type 1 diabetes across four CD4+ subsets.

It was via CD45RO/CCR7/CD25/CD127/CD95/CD27 that CD4+ naive, central memory, regulatory and stem cell-like memory cells were sorted. Reverse transcription of all isolated RNA meant that expressed TCRB transcripts were sequenced. Method: immunoSEQ multiplex PCR; TCRdb's copy keeps in-frame clones and lacks some. The table includes 680,000 or so clones, 13% detected once. Germline loops: CDR1 LNHDA, CDR2 SQIVND (reference sequence). V gave up 3 bases and J gave up 8 bases; unmatched junction bases: 8. The CDR3 runs to 15 residues. Sequencing was carried out using naive CD4+ T cells from blood. The TCR originated in a man younger than 35 with type 1 diabetes. The chain recombines TRBV19 with TRBJ2-1; 9 bases line up with TRBD1. CDR3 DNA sequence: TGTGCCAGTAGTATCCCCGGGACAGGGTCCGATGAGCAGTTCTTC. Its translation is CASSIPGTGSDEQFF.